Sequencing of this T cell receptor beta chain was carried out in a study of T cells after yellow fever vaccination. As for the study in general: Some fractions had low cell numbers, and these were prepared with SMART-Seq v4 Ultra Low Input.

This clonotype has more than one count but fewer than ten. The antigen is not known. Findings and limits, study-wide: Booster samples showed a return of most primary-vaccination clones (roughly 95% CD4, approximately 85% CD8). Overlap between CD4 and CD8 compartments was detected for a small share of clonotypes.

TCRdb analysed the 5' RACE reads with MiXCR anew, one entry per CDR3 protein. The sample has under 400,000 distinct CDR3 sequences; 9.5% to 13% are singletons. Sequences were derived from PBMCs, sampled on the day of the first yellow fever vaccination. The receptor comes from a man younger than 35 who received the YFV17D yellow fever vaccine.

This CDR3 is CSARLVNEQFF. The CDR3 nucleotides read TGCAGTGCCAGACTGGTCAATGAGCAGTTCTTC. V usage is TRBV20-1 and J usage is TRBJ2-1; the D is unclear. V was trimmed by 6 bases and J by 6 bases, leaving 9 bases between them. The CDR3 extends over 11 amino acids. From germline, CDR1 is DFQATT and CDR2 SNEGSKA (reference sequence).